This is a list of T cell receptor beta chains from one sample in a study of blood T cell repertoires in COVID-19. The data were produced by immunoSEQ multiplex PCR, yet TCRdb's version contains in-frame clones alone and is incomplete. The sample lists tens of thousands of clones; about 87% were seen once. The sequenced material came from peripheral blood. The receptors shown here come from a man aged 65 to 79 with acute or convalescent COVID-19. Each CDR3 is given with its conserved first and last residue. D genes are given only for firm matches. Expanded clones get a size class; other rows say once, few or many, or leave the size out.

d_call clone_size j_call v_call cdr3_aa cdr3_nt
. . TRBJ1-6 TRBV3-1/TRBV3-2 CASSQVRLSGYNSPLHF TGTGCCAGCAGCCAAGTTAGGCTTTCAGGCTATAATTCACCCCTCCACTTT
TRBD2 . TRBJ2-3 TRBV6-5 CASSLSGSSNTQYF TGTGCCAGCAGTCTTAGCGGGAGTTCGAATACGCAGTATTTT
TRBD1 . TRBJ1-6 TRBV5-1 CASSLGTGANSPLHF TGCGCCAGCAGCTTAGGGACAGGAGCAAATTCACCCCTCCACTTT
. . TRBJ1-1 TRBV27 CASWRPNTEAFF TGTGCCTCCTGGAGGCCCAACACTGAAGCTTTCTTT
. . TRBJ1-2 TRBV6-5 CASRPGFQGNGYTF TGTGCCAGCAGACCAGGATTCCAGGGAAATGGCTACACCTTC
TRBD1 few TRBJ1-2 TRBV29-1 CSVEDRGLSF TGCAGCGTTGAAGACAGGGGGCTTTCCTTC
. . TRBJ1-1 TRBV10-1 CASSETQGSTEAFF TGCGCCAGCAGCGAAACACAGGGAAGTACTGAAGCTTTCTTT
TRBD1 . TRBJ1-1 TRBV5-1 CASSLGGVGTEAFF TGCGCCAGCAGTTTAGGGGGCGTAGGAACTGAAGCTTTCTTT
. . TRBJ1-5 TRBV28 CASSRLRGGGQPQHF TGTGCCAGCAGCCGACTTCGGGGGGGCGGTCAGCCCCAGCATTTT
. once TRBJ2-5 TRBV10-1 CASRSRVETQYF TGCGCCAGCAGAAGCAGGGTGGAGACCCAGTACTTC
TRBD2 once TRBJ2-3 TRBV10-3 CAIQASGAKDTQYF TGTGCCATCCAGGCTAGCGGGGCTAAAGATACGCAGTATTTT
. few TRBJ1-2 TRBV10-3 CAISESPQGREGNGYTF TGTGCCATCAGTGAGTCACCACAGGGAAGAGAGGGGAATGGCTACACCTTC
. . TRBJ1-2 TRBV12-3/TRBV12-4 CASSLGARYTF TGTGCCAGCAGTTTAGGGGCCAGATACACCTTC
TRBD1 . TRBJ2-7 TRBV29-1 CSVRTGTGDYEQYF TGCAGCGTGAGAACCGGGACAGGGGACTACGAGCAGTACTTC
. . TRBJ1-2 TRBV15 CATRNLDLNYGYTF TGTGCCACTAGAAACCTCGACTTAAACTATGGCTACACCTTC
. . TRBJ1-6 TRBV30 CAWIGGHSPLHF TGTGCCTGGATAGGAGGGCACTCACCCCTCCACTTT
TRBD1 . TRBJ1-5 TRBV2 CASSAQGDSQPQHF TGTGCCAGCAGCGCCCAGGGGGATAGTCAGCCCCAGCATTTT
. . TRBJ2-7 TRBV5-1 CASSLAGSYEQYF TGCGCCAGCAGCTTGGCGGGTTCTTACGAGCAGTACTTC
TRBD2 . TRBJ2-3 TRBV29-1 CSVTSGTSTDTQYF TGCAGCGTGACTAGCGGAACTAGCACAGATACGCAGTATTTT
TRBD1 . TRBJ1-4 TRBV6-6 CASSTTGTGGVKLFF TGTGCCAGCAGTACGACCGGGACAGGGGGTGTAAAACTGTTTTTT
TRBD1 . TRBJ1-1 TRBV27 CASSARQGWGTEAFF TGTGCCAGCAGTGCCCGACAGGGGTGGGGCACTGAAGCTTTCTTT
TRBD2 . TRBJ2-1 TRBV3-1/TRBV3-2 CASSPLAGPGYNEQFF TGTGCCAGCAGCCCCCTAGCGGGCCCCGGCTACAATGAGCAGTTCTTC
. once TRBJ2-7 TRBV27 CASSSDPRGRWEQYF TGTGCCAGCAGTTCCGACCCCAGGGGCCGGTGGGAGCAGTACTTC
TRBD1 . TRBJ1-2 TRBV6-5 CASSSDRGYHGYTF TGTGCCAGCAGTTCGGACAGGGGGTATCATGGCTACACCTTC
TRBD1 once TRBJ1-5 TRBV28 CASSDLGTGVNQPQHF TGTGCCAGCAGTGACCTTGGGACAGGGGTAAATCAGCCCCAGCATTTT
. . TRBJ1-2 TRBV29-1 CSVPTGLRSGYTF TGCAGCGTTCCGACAGGTCTTCGGTCAGGCTACACCTTC
TRBD2 . TRBJ2-7 TRBV5-1 CASSLTSGYPAYEQYF TGCGCCAGCAGCCTGACTAGCGGCTACCCTGCCTACGAGCAGTACTTC
TRBD1 . TRBJ2-5 TRBV15 CATSSRGQGVEKTQYF TGTGCCACCAGCTCAAGAGGACAGGGAGTAGAAAAGACCCAGTACTTC
TRBD2 . TRBJ2-7 TRBV4-1 CASSQGWTSGAYEQYF TGCGCCAGCAGCCAAGGTTGGACTAGCGGTGCCTACGAGCAGTACTTC
TRBD2 . TRBJ2-2 TRBV5-1 CASSLVLVAGSTNTGELFF TGCGCCAGCAGCTTGGTCCTGGTAGCGGGCTCCACGAACACCGGGGAGCTGTTTTTT
. . TRBJ2-1 TRBV30 CAWGERDEQFF TGTGCCTGGGGGGAGAGGGATGAGCAGTTCTTC
TRBD2 . TRBJ2-7 TRBV19 CASSPGSGRVSYEQYF TGTGCCAGCTCCCCCGGCAGCGGGAGGGTCTCCTACGAGCAGTACTTC
TRBD2 once TRBJ2-3 TRBV3-1/TRBV3-2 CASNPSGRSDTQYF TGTGCCAGCAACCCAAGCGGGAGGTCAGATACGCAGTATTTT
TRBD2 few TRBJ2-3 TRBV9 CASSPPGGDADTQYF TGTGCCAGCAGCCCGCCCGGGGGGGATGCAGATACGCAGTATTTT
. . TRBJ2-3 TRBV10-1 CASSEDNTDTQYF TGCGCCAGCAGTGAGGACAACACAGATACGCAGTATTTT
. . TRBJ2-7 TRBV29-1 CSVRQGYSYEQYF TGCAGCGTTCGTCAGGGATACTCCTACGAGCAGTACTTC
. few TRBJ2-7 TRBV7-9 CASSFGAGALSYEQYF TGTGCCAGCAGCTTCGGGGCAGGGGCCCTCTCCTACGAGCAGTACTTC
. . TRBJ2-7 TRBV6-5 CASSYSPDSYEQYF TGTGCCAGCAGTTACAGCCCTGATTCCTACGAGCAGTACTTC
. . TRBJ1-3 TRBV5-1 CASSLAIGEDRNTIYF TGCGCCAGCAGCTTGGCTATCGGGGAAGACCGAAACACCATATATTTT
TRBD1 . TRBJ2-1 TRBV19 CASRDGTGAYNEQFF TGTGCCAGTAGGGATGGGACAGGAGCCTACAATGAGCAGTTCTTC
. once TRBJ2-7 TRBV12-3/TRBV12-4 CATGKAYEQYF TGTGCCACCGGGAAGGCCTACGAGCAGTACTTC
TRBD1 once TRBJ2-1 TRBV18 CASSPGTDNEQFF TGTGCCAGCTCACCAGGGACAGACAATGAGCAGTTCTTC
TRBD2 . TRBJ2-1 TRBV10-3 CAISGGSSGRVEQFF TGTGCCATCAGTGGGGGATCTAGCGGGAGGGTTGAGCAGTTCTTC
. once TRBJ2-1 TRBV27 CASKSYNEQFF TGTGCCAGCAAATCGTACAATGAGCAGTTCTTC
. . TRBJ1-1 TRBV10-3 CAISGEEIRTEAFF TGTGCCATCAGTGGAGAGGAGATCCGCACTGAAGCTTTCTTT
. . TRBJ2-5 TRBV19 CASNSSVPYQETQYF TGTGCCAGTAATAGTAGCGTGCCTTACCAAGAGACCCAGTACTTC
TRBD1 . TRBJ2-1 TRBV5-1 CASSFQGANEQFF TGCGCCAGCAGCTTTCAGGGGGCAAATGAGCAGTTCTTC
. . TRBJ2-7 TRBV28 CASSGQSGHSLYEQYF TGTGCCAGCAGTGGACAGTCAGGACATTCCCTCTACGAGCAGTACTTC
. . TRBJ1-4 TRBV5-1 CASSPVQGVSEKLFF TGCGCCAGCAGCCCGGTCCAGGGCGTGAGTGAAAAACTGTTTTTT
. . TRBJ2-2 TRBV6-5 CASRAGQNTGELFF TGTGCCAGCAGGGCTGGACAGAACACCGGGGAGCTGTTTTTT
. medium-sized TRBJ1-5 TRBV15 CATSRESAGASQPQHF TGTGCCACCAGCAGAGAATCCGCGGGGGCGAGTCAGCCCCAGCATTTT
. once TRBJ1-2 TRBV6-5 CASSLFGSGGYTF TGTGCCAGCAGTCTTTTTGGGAGTGGCGGCTACACCTTC